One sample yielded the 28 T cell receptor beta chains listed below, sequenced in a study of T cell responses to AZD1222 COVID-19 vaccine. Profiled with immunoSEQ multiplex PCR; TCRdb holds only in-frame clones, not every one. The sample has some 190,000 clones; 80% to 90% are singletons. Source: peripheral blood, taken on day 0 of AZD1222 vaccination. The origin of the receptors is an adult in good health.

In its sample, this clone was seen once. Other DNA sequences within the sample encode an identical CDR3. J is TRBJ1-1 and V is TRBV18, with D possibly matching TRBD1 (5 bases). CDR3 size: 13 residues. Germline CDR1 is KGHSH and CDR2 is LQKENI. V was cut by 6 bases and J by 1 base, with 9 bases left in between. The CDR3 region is CASSPQGNTEAFF. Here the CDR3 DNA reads TGTGCCAGCTCGCCGCAGGGGAACACTGAAGCTTTCTTT.

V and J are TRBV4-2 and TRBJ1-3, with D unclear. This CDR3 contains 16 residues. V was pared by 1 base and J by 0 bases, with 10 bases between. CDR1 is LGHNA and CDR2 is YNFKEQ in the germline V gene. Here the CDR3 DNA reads TGTGCCAGCAGCCAAGCTACGGCAGACTCTGGAAACACCATATATTTT. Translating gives CASSQATADSGNTIYF.

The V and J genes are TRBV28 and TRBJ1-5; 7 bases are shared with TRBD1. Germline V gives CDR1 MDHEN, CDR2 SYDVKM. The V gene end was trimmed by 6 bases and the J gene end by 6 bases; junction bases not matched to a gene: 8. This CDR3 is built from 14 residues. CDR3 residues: CASRQGQAIQPQHF. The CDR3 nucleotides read TGTGCCAGCAGGCAAGGACAGGCTATTCAGCCCCAGCATTTT.

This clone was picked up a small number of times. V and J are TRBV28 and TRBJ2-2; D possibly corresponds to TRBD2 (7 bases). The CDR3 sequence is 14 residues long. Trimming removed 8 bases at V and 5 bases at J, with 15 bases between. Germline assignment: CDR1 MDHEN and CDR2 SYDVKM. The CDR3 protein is CASRVGGLTGELFF. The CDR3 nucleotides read TGTGCCAGCCGAGTGGGGGGGCTGACCGGGGAGCTGTTTTTT.

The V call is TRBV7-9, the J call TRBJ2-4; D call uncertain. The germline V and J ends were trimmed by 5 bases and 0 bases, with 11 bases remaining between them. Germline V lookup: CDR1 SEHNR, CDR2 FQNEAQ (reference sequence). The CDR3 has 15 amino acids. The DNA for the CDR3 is TGTGCCAGCAGCCCCCAAGAACTAGCCAAAAACATTCAGTACTTC. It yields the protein CASSPQELAKNIQYF.

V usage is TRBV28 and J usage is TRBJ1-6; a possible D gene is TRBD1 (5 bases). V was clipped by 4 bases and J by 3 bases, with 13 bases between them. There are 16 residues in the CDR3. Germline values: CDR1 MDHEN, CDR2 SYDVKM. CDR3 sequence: CASSSSLQGYNSPLHF. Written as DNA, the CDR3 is TGTGCCAGCAGTTCCTCACTCCAGGGCTATAATTCACCCCTCCACTTT. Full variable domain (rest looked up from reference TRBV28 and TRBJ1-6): DVKVTQSSRYLVKRTGEKVFLECVQDMDHENMFWYRQDPGLGLRLIYFSYDVKMKEKGDIPEGYSVSREKKERFSLILESASTNQTSMYLCASSSSLQGYNSPLHFGNGTRLTVT.

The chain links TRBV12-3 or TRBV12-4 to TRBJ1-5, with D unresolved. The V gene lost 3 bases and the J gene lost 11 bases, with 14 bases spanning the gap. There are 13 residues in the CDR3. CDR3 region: CASSFRSVEAQHF. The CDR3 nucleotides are TGTGCCAGCAGTTTTCGGAGTGTAGAAGCCCAGCATTTT.

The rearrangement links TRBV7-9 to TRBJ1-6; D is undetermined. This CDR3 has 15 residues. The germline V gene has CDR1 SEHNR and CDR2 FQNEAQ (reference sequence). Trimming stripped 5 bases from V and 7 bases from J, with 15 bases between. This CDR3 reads CASSPTTVVNSPLHF. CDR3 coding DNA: TGTGCCAGCAGCCCTACTACAGTGGTCAATTCACCCCTCCACTTT.

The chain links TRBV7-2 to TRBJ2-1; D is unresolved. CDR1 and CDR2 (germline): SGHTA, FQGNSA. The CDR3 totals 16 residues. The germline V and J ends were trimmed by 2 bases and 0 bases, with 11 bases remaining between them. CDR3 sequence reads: CASSLWSASSYNEQFF. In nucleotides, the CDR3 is TGTGCCAGCAGCTTATGGTCGGCTAGCTCCTACAATGAGCAGTTCTTC.

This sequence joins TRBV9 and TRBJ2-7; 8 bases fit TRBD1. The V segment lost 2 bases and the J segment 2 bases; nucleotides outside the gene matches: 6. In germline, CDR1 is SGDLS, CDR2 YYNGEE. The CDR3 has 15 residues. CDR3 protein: CASSVGTGRAYEQYF. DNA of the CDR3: TGTGCCAGCAGCGTCGGGACAGGCCGAGCCTACGAGCAGTACTTC.

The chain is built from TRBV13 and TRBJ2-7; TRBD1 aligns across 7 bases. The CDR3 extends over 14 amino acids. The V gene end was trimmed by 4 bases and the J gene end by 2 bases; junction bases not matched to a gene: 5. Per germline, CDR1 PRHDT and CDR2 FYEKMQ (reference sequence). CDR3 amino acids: CASSYSGGAYEQYV. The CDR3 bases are TGTGCCAGCAGCTATTCAGGGGGAGCCTACGAGCAGTACGTC.

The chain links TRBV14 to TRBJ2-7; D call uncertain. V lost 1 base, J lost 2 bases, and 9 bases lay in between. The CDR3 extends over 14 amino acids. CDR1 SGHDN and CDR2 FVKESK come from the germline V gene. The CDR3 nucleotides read TGTGCCAGCAGCCAAGTGGGTTTGCCCTACGAGCAGTACTTC. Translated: CASSQVGLPYEQYF. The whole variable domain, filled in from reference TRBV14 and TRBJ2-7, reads EAGVTQFPSHSVIEKGQTVTLRCDPISGHDNLYWYRRVMGKEIKFLLHFVKESKQDESGMPNNRFLAERTGGTYSTLKVQPAELEDSGVYFCASSQVGLPYEQYFGPGTRLTVT.

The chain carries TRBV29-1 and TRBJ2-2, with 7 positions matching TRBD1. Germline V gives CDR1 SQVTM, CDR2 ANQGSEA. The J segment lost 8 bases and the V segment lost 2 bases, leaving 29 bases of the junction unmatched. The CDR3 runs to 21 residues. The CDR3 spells CSVETNVKYVPRQGVRGELFF. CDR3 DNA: TGCAGCGTTGAAACCAACGTGAAGTATGTCCCGAGACAGGGAGTACGAGGGGAGCTGTTTTTT.

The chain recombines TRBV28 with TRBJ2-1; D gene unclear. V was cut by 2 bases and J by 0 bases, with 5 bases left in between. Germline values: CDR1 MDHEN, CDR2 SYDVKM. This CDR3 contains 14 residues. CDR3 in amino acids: CASSLLSSYNEQFF. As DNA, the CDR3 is TGTGCCAGCAGTTTACTTAGCTCCTACAATGAGCAGTTCTTC.

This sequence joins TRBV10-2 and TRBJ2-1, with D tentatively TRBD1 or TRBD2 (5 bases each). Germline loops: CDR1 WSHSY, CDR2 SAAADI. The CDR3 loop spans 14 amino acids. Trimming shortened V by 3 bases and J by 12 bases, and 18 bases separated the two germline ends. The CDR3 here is CASSEVLAPGGQFF. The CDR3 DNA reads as TGCGCCAGCAGTGAAGTGCTAGCACCTGGGGGGCAGTTCTTC.

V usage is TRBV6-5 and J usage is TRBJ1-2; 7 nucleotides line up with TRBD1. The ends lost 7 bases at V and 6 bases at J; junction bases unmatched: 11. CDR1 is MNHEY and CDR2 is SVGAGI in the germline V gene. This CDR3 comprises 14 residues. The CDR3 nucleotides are TGTGCCAGCACCGTACAGGGGCCAGGAGATGGCTACACCTTC. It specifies CASTVQGPGDGYTF.

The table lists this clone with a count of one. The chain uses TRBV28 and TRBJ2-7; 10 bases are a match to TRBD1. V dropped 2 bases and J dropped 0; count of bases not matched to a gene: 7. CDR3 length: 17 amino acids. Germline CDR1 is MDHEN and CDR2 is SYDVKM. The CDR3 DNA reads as TGTGCCAGCAGTTTACCCGGGACAGGGGTGGTCTCCTACGAGCAGTACTTC. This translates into CASSLPGTGVVSYEQYF.

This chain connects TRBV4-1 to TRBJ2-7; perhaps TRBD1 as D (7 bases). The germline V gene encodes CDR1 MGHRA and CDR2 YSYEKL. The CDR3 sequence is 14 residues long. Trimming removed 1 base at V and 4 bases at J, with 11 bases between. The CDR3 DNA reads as TGCGCCAGCAGCCAAGCGGCAGGGGGGTACGAGCAGTACGTC. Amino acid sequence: CASSQAAGGYEQYV.

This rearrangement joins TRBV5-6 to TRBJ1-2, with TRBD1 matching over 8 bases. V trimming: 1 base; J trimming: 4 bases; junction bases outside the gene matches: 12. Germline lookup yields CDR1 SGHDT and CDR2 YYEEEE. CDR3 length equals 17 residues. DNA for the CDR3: TGTGCCAGCAGCTTGAGGAGGACAGGGACCGGGGGCTATGGCTACACCTTC. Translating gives CASSLRRTGTGGYGYTF.

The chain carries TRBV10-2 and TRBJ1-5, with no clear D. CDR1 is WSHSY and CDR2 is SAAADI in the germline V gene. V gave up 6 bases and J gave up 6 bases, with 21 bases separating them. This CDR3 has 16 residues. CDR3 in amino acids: CASSPEFGVAPQPQHF. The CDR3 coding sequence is TGCGCCAGCAGCCCAGAGTTTGGGGTAGCACCTCAGCCCCAGCATTTT.

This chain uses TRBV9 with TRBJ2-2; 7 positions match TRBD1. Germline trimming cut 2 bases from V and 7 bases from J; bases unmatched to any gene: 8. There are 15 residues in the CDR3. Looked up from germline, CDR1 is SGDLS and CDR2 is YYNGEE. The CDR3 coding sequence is TGTGCCAGCAGCGTGGACGGACACAGGGGCGGGGAGCTGTTTTTT. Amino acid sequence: CASSVDGHRGGELFF.

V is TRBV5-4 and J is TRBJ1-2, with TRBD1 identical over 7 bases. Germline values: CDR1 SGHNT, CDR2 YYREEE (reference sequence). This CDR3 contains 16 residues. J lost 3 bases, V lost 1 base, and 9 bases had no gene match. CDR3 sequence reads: CASSLSIAGGYYGYTF. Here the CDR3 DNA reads TGTGCCAGCAGCTTGTCCATCGCAGGGGGGTACTATGGCTACACCTTC. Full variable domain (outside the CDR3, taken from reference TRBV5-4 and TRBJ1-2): ETGVTQSPTHLIKTRGQQVTLRCSSQSGHNTVSWYQQALGQGPQFIFQYYREEENGRGNFPPRFSGLQFPNYSSELNVNALELDDSALYLCASSLSIAGGYYGYTFGSGTRLTVV.

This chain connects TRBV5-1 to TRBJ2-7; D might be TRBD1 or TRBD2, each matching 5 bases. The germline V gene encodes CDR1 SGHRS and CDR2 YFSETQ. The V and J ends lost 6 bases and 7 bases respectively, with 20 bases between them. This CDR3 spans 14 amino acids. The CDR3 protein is CASMRLGPLEEQYF. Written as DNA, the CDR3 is TGCGCCAGCATGAGGCTGGGACCACTTGAAGAGCAGTACTTC.

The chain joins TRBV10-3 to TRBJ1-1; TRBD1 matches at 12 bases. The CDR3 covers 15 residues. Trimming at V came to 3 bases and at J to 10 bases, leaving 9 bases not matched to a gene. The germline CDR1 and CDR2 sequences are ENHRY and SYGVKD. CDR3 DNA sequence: TGTGCCATCAGTGATGGGACAGGGGGCTTCCCGCGAGCTTTCTTT. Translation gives CAISDGTGGFPRAFF.

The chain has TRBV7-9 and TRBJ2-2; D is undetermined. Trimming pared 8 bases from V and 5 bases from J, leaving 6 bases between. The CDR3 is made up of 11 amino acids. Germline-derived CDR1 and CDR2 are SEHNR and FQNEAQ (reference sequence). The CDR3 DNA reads TGTGCCAGCGTTGTAACCGGGGAGCTGTTTTTT. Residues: CASVVTGELFF.

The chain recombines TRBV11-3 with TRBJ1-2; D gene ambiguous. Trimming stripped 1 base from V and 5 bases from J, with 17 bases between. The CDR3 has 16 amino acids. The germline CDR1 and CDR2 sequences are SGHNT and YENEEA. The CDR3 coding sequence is TGTGCCAGCAGCTTAGGCGGGCAGGAAGGAGATTATGGCTACACCTTC. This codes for CASSLGGQEGDYGYTF.

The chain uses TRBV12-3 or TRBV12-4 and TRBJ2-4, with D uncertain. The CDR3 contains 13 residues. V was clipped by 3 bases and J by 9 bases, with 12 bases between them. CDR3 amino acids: CASSFGVVGIQYF. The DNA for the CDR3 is TGTGCCAGCAGTTTTGGGGTAGTGGGCATTCAGTACTTC.

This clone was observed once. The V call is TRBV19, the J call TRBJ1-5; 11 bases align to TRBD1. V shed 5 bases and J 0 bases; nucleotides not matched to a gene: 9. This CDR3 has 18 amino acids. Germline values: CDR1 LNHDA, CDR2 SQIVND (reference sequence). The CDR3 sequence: CASSSRTGGWDSNQPQHF. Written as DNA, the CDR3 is TGTGCCAGTAGTTCTCGGACAGGGGGCTGGGATAGCAATCAGCCCCAGCATTTT.